This TCR beta chain was identified in a study of T cells in Graves' hyperthyroidism and ophthalmopathy. This clonotype has at least ten counts. CDR3 length: 16 residues. J was trimmed by 7 bases and V by 5 bases; bases with no gene match: 13. In germline, CDR1 is MNHNS, CDR2 SASEGT. RNA transcripts yielded amplified TCR beta CDR3 regions. The study used the HTBI primer set for a first-round RT-PCR of the TCR CDR3. TCRdb re-called the multiplex PCR reads with MiXCR, one entry per CDR3 protein. The sample comprises roughly 740,000 distinct CDR3 sequences, 16% of which are singletons, and approximately 8% rests with the top ten.

This TCR came from a young man with Graves' hyperthyroidism. This chain joins TRBV6-1 and TRBJ2-1, with 8 bases lining up with TRBD1. The material sequenced was blood. The CDR3 DNA reads TGTGCCAGCAGTCCCCCAGGACAGGGATCCGGGAATGAGCAGTTCTTC. This sequence encodes CASSPPGQGSGNEQFF.